There are a few counts of the clone carrying this T cell receptor beta chain. The antigen is not known. Trimming took off 10 bases at V and 1 base at J, with 10 bases between the two ends. The CDR3 runs to 13 residues. In germline, CDR1 is SGHTA, CDR2 FQGNSA. This sample is drawn from a study of T cell repertoires in cytomegalovirus infection. Using its own MiXCR run on the reads, TCRdb lists one record per CDR3 protein. The sample contains approximately 590,000 distinct CDR3 sequences, approximately 40% of which appear only once. The source was cultured PBMCs, collected from culture after CMV antigen stimulation. This chain uses TRBV7-2 with TRBJ2-2, with TRBD2 as a possible D gene (5 bases). The receptor was derived from a human donor in good health (CMV status not recorded). Some clones in this sample may be carry-over from other donors' samples. As DNA, the CDR3 is TGTGCCACTTCACTAGTGAACACCGGGGAGCTGTTTTTT. It codes for CATSLVNTGELFF. The variable domain in full, with the rest retrieved from reference TRBV7-2 and TRBJ2-2, is GAGVSQSPSNKVTEKGKDVELRCDPISGHTALYWYRQSLGQGLEFLIYFQGNSAPDKSGLPSDRFSAERTGGSVSTLTIQRTQQEDSAVYLCATSLVNTGELFFGEGSRLTVL.